This T cell receptor beta chain was identified in a study of T-cell memory formation after mild COVID-19. Whole-study results and caveats: Chiefly within CM and EM were the contracting CD4+ clones; CD8+ ones were within EMRA. Clones that contracted from day 15 to 85 had balanced CD4/CD8; later expanders were CD4+ biased.

It was 5'RACE with constant-segment primers that produced the TCR alpha and TCR beta cDNA libraries, which carried sample barcodes and UMIs. Each CDR3 protein is one row after TCRdb ran MiXCR on the 5' RACE reads. The sample consists of more than 400,000 distinct CDR3 sequences, roughly 20% of them appearing once. Comment on this clonotype: Its antigen is not identified.

Germline V gene lookup returns CDR1 SGHTA and CDR2 FQGNSA. Trimming left V 1 base short and J 2 bases short, with 12 bases between. This CDR3 is built from 16 residues. The sequence was collected from an adult woman who had mild COVID-19 (a few samples of this study predate the infection). Cell type and time point are not known. Sequenced: PBMCs or a T cell subset sorted from them (not recorded which). This chain joins TRBV7-2 and TRBJ1-3; maybe TRBD1 (6 bases). This chain's CDR3 is CASSLDYTGTGNTIYF. DNA of the CDR3: TGTGCCAGCAGCTTAGATTATACAGGGACTGGAAACACCATATATTTT.